This T cell receptor beta chain derives from a study of blood T cell repertoires in COVID-19. About the study: The United States, Italy and Spain supplied acute and convalescent COVID-19 samples. Sources were T cells, B-cell-depleted T cells, or PBMCs; the material itself was cDNA or gDNA.

CDR1 is SEHNR, CDR2 FQNEAQ, per germline (reference sequence). V shed 5 bases and J shed 3 bases, with 16 bases lying between them. This CDR3 has 15 amino acids. Under the authors' procedure: Estimation of nucleated cell counts was performed using reference gene primer amplification. Using immunoSEQ multiplex PCR, the repertoire was profiled, and TCRdb retains in-frame clones only, with some absent. V and J calls and clone size are given by that table; D and trimming were obtained from the DNA. This table has some 230,000 clones, approximately 90% appearing once. The sample consisted of peripheral blood. The chain carries TRBV7-9 and TRBJ2-5, with a possible D match to TRBD1 (6 bases). The receptor was derived from a man under 40 who had recovered from COVID-19. This CDR3 is CASSPGVPLKETQYF. The CDR3 DNA reads as TGTGCCAGCAGCCCAGGGGTTCCCTTAAAAGAGACCCAGTACTTC. The entire variable domain, with the rest obtained from reference TRBV7-9 and TRBJ2-5, is as follows: DTGVSQNPRHKITKRGQNVTFRCDPISEHNRLYWYRQTLGQGPEFLTYFQNEAQLEKSRLLSDRFSAERPKGSFSTLEIQRTEQGDSAMYLCASSPGVPLKETQYFGPGTRLLVL.